This TCR beta chain was captured in a study of blood T cell repertoires in COVID-19 (dated by TCRdb to the early 2020s). At the level of the whole study: Samples covering the acute and convalescent phases of COVID-19 were provided by collaborators in the United States, Italy and Spain. Deeply sampled blood TCRbeta repertoires from subjects exposed to, actively infected with, or recovered from COVID-19 were included in the dataset. The samples were drawn from the first 160 participants of the ongoing ImmuneRACE study and from 1,254 subjects provided by 6 global collaborators. The material from the prospective study consisted of cDNA or gDNA derived from T cells, B-cell-depleted T cells, or PBMCs. The repertoires were released in a freely available public database intended as a resource for research on the immune response to SARS-CoV-2. A de-identified subject ID, COVID-19 status, age in years and sex were almost always included in the sample metadata. Where available, HLA class I and class II types were obtained from metadata supplied by the sample provider rather than from assay-based typing. The investigation overall reported the following: The quantity of clinical and demographic metadata differed by source and by participant and was supplied without curation.

On this clone itself: Its antigen has not been determined. The sample holds no much larger clone one base away, and base qualities are not on file.

The immunoSEQ Assay, a bias-controlled multiplex PCR, was used to amplify TCRbeta CDR3 regions from genomic DNA. The published analysis was carried out like this. Within the assay, amplification of reference gene primers was used to estimate how many nucleated cells each sample contained. To quantify the absolute abundance of each unique TCRbeta CDR3 rearrangement, sequence reads were collapsed and filtered. For each sample, productive Simpson clonality was calculated as the square root of Simpson's diversity index over productive rearrangements. TCRdb retrieved this table from immuneACCESS and kept in-frame rearrangements only. Not all clones are present; in checked studies, unresolved V genes account for under half, and no reason is known for the remainder. Clone size and V and J calls were adopted from that table, with D and trimming inferred from the DNA. The sample table contains around 250,000 clones; only one count was recorded for around nine tenths of them. The ten largest clones take up 1.5% to 2% of the sample.

A second Seattle source provided samples from volunteer blood donors who had recovered from COVID-19. Collaborating institutions collected whole blood in K2EDTA tubes following their own protocols. For TCRbeta analysis, collaborators shipped samples as frozen whole blood, isolated PBMCs, or DNA extracted from either of those sample types. According to the germline V gene, CDR1 reads SGHAT and CDR2 reads FQNNGV. Counted from cysteine to phenylalanine, this CDR3 has 16 amino acids. Only the CDR3 part of the read is kept: 48 bases, read in frame from the first base. V is pruned by 2 bases and J by 1 base, leaving 5 bases of the junction without a gene match.

The sequence joins TRBV11-2 to TRBJ2-3, with 8 junctional bases fitting TRBD2. This sequence originates from a woman aged 60-75 years who had recovered from COVID-19. Sequencing was carried out using peripheral blood. The CDR3 corresponds to CASSLQAGGGTDTQYF. In nucleotide form, the sequence is TGTGCCAGCAGCTTACAGGCCGGGGGGGGCACAGATACGCAGTATTTT.